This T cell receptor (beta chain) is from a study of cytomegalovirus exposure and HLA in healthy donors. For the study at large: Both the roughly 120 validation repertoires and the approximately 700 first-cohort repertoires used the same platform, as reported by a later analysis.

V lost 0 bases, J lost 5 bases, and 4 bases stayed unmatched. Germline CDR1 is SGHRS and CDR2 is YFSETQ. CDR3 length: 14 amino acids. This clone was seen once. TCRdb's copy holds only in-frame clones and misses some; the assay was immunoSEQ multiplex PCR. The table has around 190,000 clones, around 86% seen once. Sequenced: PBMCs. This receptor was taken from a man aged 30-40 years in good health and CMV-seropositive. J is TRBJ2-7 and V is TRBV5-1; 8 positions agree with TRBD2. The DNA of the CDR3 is TGCGCCAGCAGCTTGGGACTAGCGTTCCACGAGCAGTACTTC. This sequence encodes CASSLGLAFHEQYF.